A selection of T cell receptor beta chains follows, all from one sample in a study of long-term antiretroviral therapy in people with HIV. Repertoires were generated with immunoSEQ multiplex PCR, while TCRdb's copy carries only in-frame clones and drops some. The repertoire has under 20,000 clones, about 81% of them found once; the top ten carry about 9%. The sample consisted of unsorted PBMCs, taken 0.3 years after starting antiretroviral therapy. The receptors here all came from a man between 18 and 35 years old with HIV. The CDR3 runs from the conserved cysteine through the conserved F or W.

V	J	CDR3
TRBV7-9	TRBJ1-6	CASSSNSGSSYNSPLHF
TRBV4-1	TRBJ2-3	CASSQDLYSGLTQYF
TRBV7-6	TRBJ2-2	CASSQGVQGGGELFF
TRBV5-4	TRBJ2-1	CASSPGTVSVGEQFF
TRBV2	TRBJ2-1	CASTQGQYNEQFF
TRBV27	TRBJ1-2	CASSPTGEGRGGYTF
TRBV5-1	TRBJ2-3	CASSSGQVGGDTQYF
TRBV19	TRBJ1-2	CATHRDRGGYTF
TRBV10-1	TRBJ2-2	CASSKTGNTGELFF
TRBV6-5	TRBJ2-2	CASSYSTIANTGELFF
TRBV7-6	TRBJ2-3	CASSQGGHSAQYF
TRBV6-5	TRBJ2-3	CASSTTGGVADTQYF
TRBV4-1	TRBJ1-1	CASSQAGGSAEAFF
TRBV11-2	TRBJ2-4	CASRNTGLAKNIQYF
TRBV6-5	TRBJ1-2	CASRRGLDHYGYTF
TRBV11-2	TRBJ2-3	CASSPWTGGPTDTQYF
TRBV19	TRBJ1-1	CASSITRIMNTEAFF
TRBV6-5	TRBJ1-4	CASSYGEELFF
TRBV5-6	TRBJ2-3	CASSRDQRTDTQYF
TRBV5-6	TRBJ1-5	CASSTTGNQPQHF
TRBV10-2	TRBJ2-1	CATLAGIYNEQFF
TRBV4-1	TRBJ1-4	CASSTRTGGANEKLFF